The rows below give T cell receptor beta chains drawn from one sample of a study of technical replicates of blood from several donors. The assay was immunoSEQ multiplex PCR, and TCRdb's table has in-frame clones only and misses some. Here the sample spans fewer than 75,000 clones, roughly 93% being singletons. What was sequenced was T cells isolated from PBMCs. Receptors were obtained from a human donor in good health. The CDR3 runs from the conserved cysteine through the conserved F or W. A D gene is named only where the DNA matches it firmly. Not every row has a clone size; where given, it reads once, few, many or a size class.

TGTGCCAGCAGTGAAAGGCCTCTAAGGAGGGATGAGCAGTTCTTC	CASSERPLRRDEQFF	TRBV6-4	TRBJ2-1	-	-
TGTGCCAGCAGCCCGAGGGCCACCCGGGCGCTGCTTAACTATGGCTACACCTTC	CASSPRATRALLNYGYTF	TRBV28	TRBJ1-2	-	once
TGCGCCAGCAAGACAGGGCTTGGAGAGACCCAGTACTTC	CASKTGLGETQYF	TRBV10-2	TRBJ2-5	TRBD1	-
TGTGCCAGCAGTGCCCTGGGACAGGGGGCGCGGGAGACCCAGTACTTC	CASSALGQGARETQYF	TRBV25-1	TRBJ2-5	TRBD1	-
TGTGCCAGCAGCTTCACAGGGGGGGCCACTGAAGCTTTCTTT	CASSFTGGATEAFF	TRBV7-2	TRBJ1-1	TRBD1	-
TGTGCCAGCAGCCATAGCGGGGGGAGGACCGGGGAGCTGTTTTTT	CASSHSGGRTGELFF	TRBV9	TRBJ2-2	TRBD2	-
TGTGCCAGCACCAAAGGACAGACCTCCTTGAACACCGGGGAGCTGTTTTTT	CASTKGQTSLNTGELFF	TRBV9	TRBJ2-2	-	-
TGTGCCAGCAGCTCCCTTTTCCCACTAGCGGGCTCGGGGGAGCAGTACTTC	CASSSLFPLAGSGEQYF	TRBV7-8	TRBJ2-7	TRBD2	-
TGTGCCAGCAGTTTAGCGGGGTCCACAGAGACCCAGTACTTC	CASSLAGSTETQYF	TRBV27	TRBJ2-5	-	-
TGTGCCAGTTCGGTTGCAGGTAACGTGAACACTGAAGCTTTCTTT	CASSVAGNVNTEAFF	TRBV6-5	TRBJ1-1	-	-
TGTGCCAGCAGTGAAAGGAGCGGGTCCACAGATACGCAGTATTTT	CASSERSGSTDTQYF	TRBV2	TRBJ2-3	-	-
TGTGCCAGCAGTTACCGGAGCGGGGCGGTCACAGATACGCAGTATTTT	CASSYRSGAVTDTQYF	TRBV6-5	TRBJ2-3	TRBD2	-
TGTGCCAGCAGTTTGATACTAGCAGATACGCAGTATTTT	CASSLILADTQYF	TRBV27	TRBJ2-3	-	-
TGCGCCAGCAGCCAAGGTGTATGGCAGGGGGCAGAATTGGGAAAACTGTTTTTT	CASSQGVWQGAELGKLFF	TRBV4-1	TRBJ1-4	TRBD1	-
TGTGCCAGCAGCGAAACGGCTAGCACCTCCTACAATGAGCAGTTCTTC	CASSETASTSYNEQFF	TRBV9	TRBJ2-1	-	-
TGTGCCAGCAGCCAGGCCGGGACCCTCAGCGGGAGCAATCAGCCCCAGCATTTT	CASSQAGTLSGSNQPQHF	TRBV4-2	TRBJ1-5	-	-
TGTGCCAGCAGCTTAACGTCCGGGACAGGGGTGGATGAGCAGTTCTTC	CASSLTSGTGVDEQFF	TRBV7-2	TRBJ2-1	TRBD1	-
TGTGCCAGCAGCCCCGGACAGGCCTCGAACACCGGGGAGCTGTTTTTT	CASSPGQASNTGELFF	TRBV7-2	TRBJ2-2	TRBD1	-
TGTGCCACCAGCGGATTCGGAGGCCAGGGGTACACCGGGGAGCTGTTTTTT	CATSGFGGQGYTGELFF	TRBV15	TRBJ2-2	-	-
TGTGCCAGCAGCGGGAGGTCCTTAACAGGGCCGGGCGAAAAACTGTTTTTT	CASSGRSLTGPGEKLFF	TRBV9	TRBJ1-4	-	once
TGTGCCAGCAGCCAATTAGCGGGAGGGCCCCACGAGCAGTACTTC	CASSQLAGGPHEQYF	TRBV5-4	TRBJ2-7	TRBD2	-
TGTGCAAGTCGCTTAAGGGGAATGCGGGAGCCCTCCTACGAGCAGTACTTC	CASRLRGMREPSYEQYF	TRBV12-2	TRBJ2-7	-	-
TGTGCCAGCAGCGTAGCGGAGCAGTCCTACGAGCAGTACTTC	CASSVAEQSYEQYF	TRBV9	TRBJ2-7	-	-
TGTGCCAGCAGCTTAGCGCGAAGCTCCTACAATGAGCAGTTCTTC	CASSLARSSYNEQFF	TRBV7-9	TRBJ2-1	-	-
TGTGCCAGCGGTAGACTCCTAGAAAATGAAAAACTGTTTTTT	CASGRLLENEKLFF	TRBV9	TRBJ1-4	-	-
TGTGCCAGCACCTACGGGGCGGGGGCCTATGGCTACACCTTC	CASTYGAGAYGYTF	TRBV6-5	TRBJ1-2	-	-
TGTGCCAGCACCGGGGACAGTTCCTACGAGCAGTACTTC	CASTGDSSYEQYF	TRBV2	TRBJ2-7	TRBD1	once
TGTGCCAGCAGCTTGGTTCAGGGAGGGGAGCAGTACTTC	CASSLVQGGEQYF	TRBV5-4	TRBJ2-7	TRBD2	once
TGTGCCAGCAGCTTAGGGGTAGCTGTGGAGACCCAGTACTTC	CASSLGVAVETQYF	TRBV7-9	TRBJ2-5	-	-
TGTGCCAGTAGTATAGAGATAATGACAGGGAAGAGGCCCCAGCATTTT	CASSIEIMTGKRPQHF	TRBV19	TRBJ1-5	TRBD1	-
TGCGCCAGCAGTAGTCCTGGAAACACCATATATTTT	CASSSPGNTIYF	TRBV5-1	TRBJ1-3	-	once
TGTGCCAGCAGTTTAGATGGTACTGATGGCTACACCTTC	CASSLDGTDGYTF	TRBV27	TRBJ1-2	-	-
TGTGCCAGCAGCTCAACCGGGACTAGCAATGAGCAGTTCTTC	CASSSTGTSNEQFF	TRBV7-9	TRBJ2-1	TRBD2	-
TGTGCCAGCAGCAAATACGGGACAGGGCATTCACCCCTCCACTTT	CASSKYGTGHSPLHF	TRBV6-5	TRBJ1-6	TRBD1	-
TGTGCCAGCAGCTTGGCCCGGGATCGGGGGACTTTC	CASSLARDRGTF	TRBV5-6	TRBJ2-6	-	-
TGTGCCAGCTCACCTCTCAGGCAGGGGAACACCGGGGAGCTGTTTTTT	CASSPLRQGNTGELFF	TRBV18	TRBJ2-2	-	-
TGTGCCACCAGCAGAGGGAGCGACTACGAGCAGTACTTC	CATSRGSDYEQYF	TRBV15	TRBJ2-7	-	-
TGTGCCAGCAGCGCCCGGGACAGTGGCAGCAAGCAGTACTTC	CASSARDSGSKQYF	TRBV5-4	TRBJ2-7	TRBD1	once
TGTGCCAGCATCGACAGGGCGGGCGGCTACACCTTC	CASIDRAGGYTF	TRBV6-5	TRBJ1-2	TRBD1	-
TGTGCCAGCAGTTACGCAACTAGCGGGGTATCCTACGAGCAGTACTTC	CASSYATSGVSYEQYF	TRBV6-5	TRBJ2-7	TRBD2	-
TGCGCCAGCAGCTTCGGGGGGCAGACCTACGAGCAGTACTTC	CASSFGGQTYEQYF	TRBV5-1	TRBJ2-7	-	-